A selection of T cell receptor beta chains follows, all from one sample in a study of blood T cell repertoires in COVID-19. The protocol was immunoSEQ multiplex PCR, while the TCRdb copy is restricted to in-frame clones and leaves out a portion. Here the sample spans hundreds of thousands of clones, 75% to 90% being singletons. The sequencing sample was made of PBMCs or T cells enriched from blood (not recorded which). These receptors originate from a man aged 60 to 75 who had recovered from COVID-19. The CDR3 runs from the conserved cysteine through the conserved F or W. The order of the fields is clone size, CDR3 length, D gene, J gene, V gene, CDR3 protein, CDR3 DNA. The D gene is left open where the match is weak. Size values are once, few and many counts, or a class for expanded clones, and some rows have none.

>-|15|TRBD2|TRBJ2-5|TRBV6-6
CASSTKRENKETQYF
TGTGCCAGCAGTACCAAGCGGGAGAATAAAGAGACCCAGTACTTC
>-|15|-|TRBJ1-5|TRBV5-4
CASSLLPGLDQPQHF
TGTGCCAGCAGCTTGTTGCCGGGGTTGGATCAGCCCCAGCATTTT
>once|12|TRBD1|TRBJ2-7|TRBV28
CASGTGTYEQYF
TGTGCGTCCGGGACAGGGACGTACGAGCAGTACTTC
>-|18|TRBD2|TRBJ2-1|TRBV27
CASSLAGLAGGGNEGQFF
TGTGCCAGCAGTTTGGCCGGACTAGCGGGAGGGGGTAATGAAGGGCAGTTCTTC
>-|12|-|TRBJ1-1|TRBV19
CASRWRDAEAFF
TGTGCCAGCCGGTGGAGGGACGCTGAAGCTTTCTTT
>-|21|TRBD2|TRBJ2-1|TRBV7-8
CASSIRAGTSGRGTKYNEQFF
TGTGCCAGCAGCATACGGGCCGGGACTAGCGGGAGGGGCACGAAATACAATGAGCAGTTCTTC
>-|13|-|TRBJ2-5|TRBV6-5
CASKGSGQETQYF
TGTGCCAGCAAAGGATCCGGGCAAGAGACCCAGTACTTC
>-|13|-|TRBJ1-2|TRBV29-1
CSVEAGGDYGYTF
TGCAGCGTTGAGGCAGGAGGGGACTATGGCTACACCTTC
>-|15|TRBD2|TRBJ2-1|TRBV6-1
CASSDWLAGVNEQFF
TGTGCCAGCAGTGATTGGCTAGCGGGAGTCAATGAGCAGTTCTTC
>medium-sized|17|TRBD2|TRBJ2-3|TRBV6-6
CASSPRLAGGGTDTQYF
TGTGCCAGCAGTCCCCGACTAGCGGGAGGAGGCACAGATACGCAGTATTTT
>-|13|-|TRBJ2-7|TRBV18
CASSPSAAYEQYF
TGTGCCAGCTCACCCAGCGCCGCCTACGAGCAGTACTTC
>-|13|-|TRBJ2-5|TRBV12-5
CASGLNHPEAQYF
TGTGCTAGTGGTCTCAACCACCCGGAGGCCCAGTACTTC
>once|16|TRBD1|TRBJ2-2|TRBV13
CASSSSRTGGPGELFF
TGTGCCAGCAGCTCCTCCCGGACAGGGGGTCCCGGGGAGCTGTTTTTT
>-|14|-|TRBJ2-1|TRBV5-1
CASSLGLVSDEQFF
TGCGCCAGCAGCTTGGGACTAGTTTCGGATGAGCAGTTCTTC
>once|14|-|TRBJ1-1|TRBV28
CASTPTGLNTEAFF
TGTGCCAGCACACCGACAGGATTGAACACTGAAGCTTTCTTT
>-|16|-|TRBJ2-1|TRBV4-2
CASSQNPPGHNYEQFF
TGTGCCAGCAGCCAGAACCCTCCGGGACATAACTATGAGCAGTTCTTC
>-|15|-|TRBJ2-7|TRBV2
CASSEATRGSHEQYF
TGTGCCAGCAGTGAAGCGACCCGGGGGTCCCACGAGCAGTACTTC
>once|19|TRBD1|TRBJ2-7|TRBV27
CASSLFHAVGGQGLGEQYF
TGTGCCAGCAGTTTATTCCATGCGGTTGGGGGACAGGGGCTTGGCGAGCAGTACTTC
>once|16|-|TRBJ2-6|TRBV3-1/TRBV3-2
CASSLFDSSGANVLTF
TGTGCCAGCAGTCTTTTCGACAGCTCTGGGGCCAACGTCCTGACTTTC
>-|14|TRBD1|TRBJ1-2|TRBV7-2
CASSLGTGLYGYTF
TGTGCCAGCAGCTTAGGGACAGGGTTATATGGCTACACCTTC
>-|17|TRBD2|TRBJ2-3|TRBV19
CASSAPRTSGSRDTQYF
TGTGCCAGTAGTGCGCCTCGGACTAGCGGGAGTCGGGATACGCAGTATTTT
>-|15|-|TRBJ2-2|TRBV6-4
CASSEGGMGSGELFF
TGTGCCAGCAGTGAAGGAGGGATGGGAAGCGGGGAGCTGTTTTTT
>-|14|TRBD2|TRBJ2-7|TRBV27
CASSERTSPDEQYF
TGTGCCAGCAGCGAGAGGACTAGCCCCGACGAGCAGTACTTC
>-|12|-|TRBJ1-1|TRBV28
CASRHLPREAFF
TGTGCCAGCAGACATCTCCCCCGTGAAGCTTTCTTT
>once|15|-|TRBJ1-1|TRBV7-6
CASSLAPQGTTEAFF
TGTGCCAGCAGCTTAGCGCCACAGGGCACGACTGAAGCTTTCTTT
>-|16|TRBD2|TRBJ2-2|TRBV27
CASSLRVGRGTGELFF
TGTGCCAGCAGTTTACGCGTCGGGAGGGGGACCGGGGAGCTGTTTTTT
>-|13|TRBD2|TRBJ2-5|TRBV6-5
CASSYPGGETQYF
TGTGCCAGCAGTTACCCGGGAGGAGAGACCCAGTACTTC
>few|16|TRBD2|TRBJ2-1|TRBV3-1/TRBV3-2
CASSPRTSGIRNEQFF
TGTGCCAGCAGCCCGAGGACTAGCGGGATTAGGAATGAGCAGTTCTTC
>-|14|-|TRBJ2-7|TRBV27
CASSSGGPLYEQYF
TGTGCCAGCAGTTCTGGTGGCCCCTTATACGAGCAGTACTTC
>-|17|TRBD2|TRBJ2-5|TRBV24-1
CATSDDGLAGGWETQYF
TGTGCCACCAGTGATGACGGACTAGCGGGAGGGTGGGAGACCCAGTACTTC
>-|11|-|TRBJ2-2|TRBV6-5
CATTETGELFF
TGTGCCACCACAGAGACCGGGGAGCTGTTTTTT
>-|13|TRBD1|TRBJ1-1|TRBV6-5
CASSPGGGVGAFF
TGTGCCAGCAGTCCCGGAGGGGGCGTCGGAGCTTTCTTT
>-|15|TRBD2|TRBJ2-7|TRBV7-8
CASRSPGLADYEQYF
TGTGCCAGCAGGTCTCCGGGACTAGCGGACTACGAGCAGTACTTC
>-|17|-|TRBJ2-6|TRBV4-1
CASSQEEGASGANVLTF
TGCGCCAGCAGCCAAGAGGAAGGGGCCTCTGGGGCCAACGTCCTGACTTTC
>-|15|-|TRBJ1-4|TRBV28
CASSQTASNDEKLFF
TGTGCCAGCAGTCAGACAGCGTCCAACGACGAAAAACTGTTTTTT
>-|16|TRBD2|TRBJ2-3|TRBV5-1
CASSTLSGVGPDTQYF
TGCGCCAGCAGCACCCTTAGCGGGGTCGGGCCAGATACGCAGTATTTT
>-|13|-|TRBJ2-3|TRBV5-1
CASSLAFTDTQYF
TGCGCCAGCAGCTTGGCCTTCACAGATACGCAGTATTTT